The clone carrying this T cell receptor beta chain was found once. The antigen is undetermined. This sample stems from a study of Ad26.COV2.S vaccination and SARS-CoV-2 variants. Study details: Intramuscularly, Ad26.COV2.S was given either once or twice, 56 days apart.

Here immunoSEQ multiplex PCR was the method, and the copy in TCRdb shows in-frame clones only, minus some. The sample records 300,000 to 400,000 clones, around 85% being singletons. Overall study findings and caveats: People given the vaccine had a wider spike-specific TCR breadth than placebo recipients did. Vaccinated and placebo-treated recipients had similar non-spike TCR breadth.

Germline CDR1 and CDR2: LNHNV and YYDKDF (reference sequence). The CDR3 runs 14 residues. The V and J ends lost 0 bases and 5 bases respectively, with 10 bases between them. Treatment meaning: some 19 received Ad26.COV2.S at low or high dose, single or two shots; several received placebo; per-sample allocation not given. Specimen acquisition occurred on day 63 following the initial vaccine or placebo injection. Ad26.COV2.S expressed prefusion-stabilized spike from the original Wuhan strain. This sequence originates from a person between 18 and 60 years old who received the Ad26.COV2.S COVID-19 vaccine or a placebo. The sample consisted of peripheral blood, taken in a trial of Ad26.COV2.S vaccine versus placebo. The chain carries TRBV15 and TRBJ1-2; D gene uncertain. The DNA of the CDR3 is TGTGCCACCAGCAGAGATACCGGGAAGTATGGCTACACCTTC. It specifies CATSRDTGKYGYTF.